A selection of T cell receptor beta chains follows, all from one sample in a study of cytomegalovirus exposure and HLA in healthy donors. The table came from immunoSEQ multiplex PCR; TCRdb's copy has only in-frame clones and leaves some out. The sample records some 140,000 clones, around 80% being singletons. Sequencing was performed on PBMCs. The source is a male donor in good health and CMV-seropositive. CDR3s include the opening cysteine and the closing phenylalanine or tryptophan. Fields, in order: V gene, D gene, J gene, clone size, CDR3 protein, CDR3 DNA. D genes are given only for firm matches. Part of the rows lack a size; the others show once, few, many or a class for expanded clones.

v_call: TRBV11-2; d_call: TRBD1; j_call: TRBJ2-5; clone_size: -; cdr3_aa: CASSLEVRGLETQYF; cdr3_nt: TGTGCCAGCAGCTTAGAGGTCAGGGGGTTGGAGACCCAGTACTTC
v_call: TRBV2; d_call: TRBD2; j_call: TRBJ2-3; clone_size: -; cdr3_aa: CASSERAGAADTQYF; cdr3_nt: TGTGCCAGCAGTGAACGCGCGGGAGCTGCAGATACGCAGTATTTT
v_call: TRBV7-9; d_call: -; j_call: TRBJ2-2; clone_size: few; cdr3_aa: CASSPPGVAVTGELFF; cdr3_nt: TGTGCCAGCAGCCCTCCAGGGGTAGCAGTCACCGGGGAGCTGTTTTTT
v_call: TRBV30; d_call: -; j_call: TRBJ1-5; clone_size: -; cdr3_aa: CAWRPRGHSNQPQHF; cdr3_nt: TGTGCCTGGAGACCCCGGGGACATAGCAATCAGCCCCAGCATTTT
v_call: TRBV5-1; d_call: -; j_call: TRBJ2-7; clone_size: -; cdr3_aa: CASSLGQEIYEQYF; cdr3_nt: TGCGCCAGCAGCTTGGGACAGGAGATCTACGAGCAGTACTTC
v_call: TRBV4-2; d_call: TRBD1; j_call: TRBJ1-4; clone_size: -; cdr3_aa: CASSQDRDSPTNEKLFF; cdr3_nt: TGTGCCAGCAGCCAAGATCGGGACAGCCCAACTAATGAAAAACTGTTTTTT
v_call: TRBV13; d_call: -; j_call: TRBJ2-3; clone_size: -; cdr3_aa: CASSFSADTQYF; cdr3_nt: TGTGCCAGCAGCTTTTCCGCAGATACGCAGTATTTT
v_call: TRBV7-6; d_call: -; j_call: TRBJ2-5; clone_size: -; cdr3_aa: CASSLARVAPIAETQYF; cdr3_nt: TGTGCCAGCAGCTTAGCGAGGGTAGCGCCAATTGCAGAGACCCAGTACTTC
v_call: TRBV14; d_call: -; j_call: TRBJ2-1; clone_size: -; cdr3_aa: CASSPQWNEQFF; cdr3_nt: TGTGCCAGCAGCCCTCAGTGGAATGAGCAGTTCTTC
v_call: TRBV27; d_call: -; j_call: TRBJ2-1; clone_size: -; cdr3_aa: CASSMGMISNEQFF; cdr3_nt: TGTGCCAGCAGCATGGGCATGATAAGCAATGAGCAGTTCTTC
v_call: TRBV6-1; d_call: -; j_call: TRBJ2-5; clone_size: -; cdr3_aa: CASSAQTVVRTQYF; cdr3_nt: TGTGCCAGCAGTGCACAAACCGTGGTCCGGACCCAGTACTTC
v_call: TRBV29-1; d_call: -; j_call: TRBJ2-1; clone_size: -; cdr3_aa: CSVVADSYNEQFF; cdr3_nt: TGCAGCGTCGTAGCGGATTCCTACAATGAGCAGTTCTTC
v_call: TRBV5-1; d_call: TRBD2; j_call: TRBJ2-1; clone_size: -; cdr3_aa: CASRVSAGAIYNEQFF; cdr3_nt: TGCGCCAGCAGGGTTTCAGCGGGGGCTATCTACAATGAGCAGTTCTTC
v_call: TRBV28; d_call: TRBD2; j_call: TRBJ2-7; clone_size: -; cdr3_aa: CASRKPGLADVYSYEQYF; cdr3_nt: TGTGCCAGCAGGAAGCCGGGACTAGCGGACGTTTACTCCTACGAGCAGTACTTC
v_call: TRBV4-1; d_call: -; j_call: TRBJ1-5; clone_size: once; cdr3_aa: CASSPIGSQPQHF; cdr3_nt: TGCGCCAGCAGCCCCATTGGGAGTCAGCCCCAGCATTTT
v_call: TRBV4-1; d_call: TRBD2; j_call: TRBJ2-5; clone_size: -; cdr3_aa: CASSQTGTSAETQYF; cdr3_nt: TGCGCCAGCAGCCAAACCGGGACTAGCGCAGAGACCCAGTACTTC
v_call: TRBV13; d_call: -; j_call: TRBJ2-7; clone_size: -; cdr3_aa: CASSPGGEQYF; cdr3_nt: TGTGCCAGCAGCCCCGGGGGCGAGCAGTACTTC
v_call: TRBV6-5; d_call: TRBD1; j_call: TRBJ1-1; clone_size: -; cdr3_aa: CASSYSRDRGWTEAFF; cdr3_nt: TGTGCCAGCAGTTACTCTCGGGACAGGGGATGGACTGAAGCTTTCTTT